This passage covers 15 T cell receptor beta chains from one sample sequenced in a study of spatial heterogeneity in lung cancer. One entry per CDR3 protein results from TCRdb running MiXCR on the 5' RACE reads. The repertoire holds thousands of distinct CDR3 sequences, with 3.5% to 5% as singletons. Described time point: sample taken at primary tumor resection. Frozen PBMC, nontumor lung or tumor provided whole RNA, which was sequenced unsorted. Sample: normal lung tissue next to the tumor, taken at surgery. All receptors come from a female donor with early-stage non-small cell lung cancer.

This clonotype has only a few counts. As an off-target read in a library built for alpha chains, this beta chain has a frequency of little significance. This chain joins TRBV27 and TRBJ1-5, with D maybe TRBD1 (6 bases). From germline, CDR1 is MNHEY and CDR2 SMNVEV (reference sequence). This CDR3 has 16 residues. Trimming removed 8 bases from V and 3 bases from J, with 20 bases in between. This CDR3 reads CASRLGGGLANQPQHF. The CDR3 DNA reads as TGTGCCAGCCGCCTGGGGGGGGGGCTAGCCAATCAGCCCCAGCATTTT.

By share, this clonotype ranks as medium-sized. Within a library made for alpha chains, this beta chain is off target, and its count is uninformative. The rearrangement uses TRBV10-3 and TRBJ2-1, with 9 bases fitting TRBD1. Per the germline V gene, CDR1 is ENHRY and CDR2 is SYGVKD. The CDR3 length is 15 residues. V was clipped by 3 bases and J by 4 bases; unmatched bases: 4. This CDR3 is CAISERQGVYNEQFF. In DNA form, the CDR3 reads TGTGCCATCAGTGAACGACAGGGGGTGTACAATGAGCAGTTCTTC.

This clonotype rates as medium-sized (0.01 to 0.1%). The library was built for alpha chains, so this beta chain is an off-target read and its size means little. The chain is built from TRBV30 and TRBJ1-1; D not certain. This CDR3 has 13 amino acids. V was clipped by 2 bases and J by 4 bases, with 11 bases between them. CDR1 and CDR2 from the germline V gene are GTSNPN and SVGIG (reference sequence). CDR3 region: CAWSRSDGTEAFF. The CDR3 DNA is TGTGCCTGGAGTCGGTCCGACGGCACTGAAGCTTTCTTT.

Within the sample, this clonotype is medium-sized. The size of this beta chain means little, since it is a stray read in a library made for alpha chains. The DNA of the CDR3 is TGTGCCAGCAGCTCCCCTACGGGAGGACTCGCAGATACGCAGTATTTT. It encodes CASSSPTGGLADTQYF. This chain uses TRBV28 with TRBJ2-3; 7 bases line up with TRBD2. With 6 bases clipped from V and 4 bases from J, the junction kept 13 bases outside the gene matches. The CDR3 is made up of 16 amino acids. Germline lookup yields CDR1 MDHEN and CDR2 SYDVKM.

This clonotype was observed at least ten times. This beta chain came through as a stray read in a library set up for alpha chains, and its size says little. The chain employs TRBV20-1 and TRBJ2-2; tentatively, D is TRBD2 (7 bases). Germline loops: CDR1 DFQATT, CDR2 SNEGSKA (reference sequence). Trimming took off 3 bases at V and 4 bases at J, with 18 bases between the two ends. The CDR3 extends over 16 amino acids. The CDR3 spells CSARDPRGGGTGELFF. In DNA form, the CDR3 reads TGCAGTGCTAGGGACCCCAGGGGAGGGGGCACCGGGGAGCTGTTTTTT.

With respect to this clonotype: This beta chain represents an off-target read in a library built for alpha chains; its size is of limited meaning. J is TRBJ2-5 and V is TRBV5-5; possibly TRBD1 for D (6 bases). There are 15 residues in the CDR3. Germline CDR1 reads SGHKS; CDR2 reads YYEKEE (reference sequence). Trimming took 2 bases from V and 1 from J, leaving 12 bases between them. In nucleotides, the CDR3 is TGTGCCAGCAGCTTCACACGACAGGCCCAAGAGACCCAGTACTTC. This sequence encodes CASSFTRQAQETQYF.

Many counts were recorded for this clonotype. This beta chain represents an off-target read in a library built for alpha chains; its size is of limited meaning. CDR3 bases: TGCAGCGGAGGACAGGGCATCTACGAGCAGTACTTC. Its translation: CSGGQGIYEQYF. The chain combines TRBV29-1 with TRBJ2-7, with 8 bases matching TRBD1. Looked up from germline, CDR1 is SQVTM and CDR2 is ANQGSEA. Trimming took 7 bases from V and 3 from J; bases not matched to a gene: 5. The CDR3 loop spans 12 amino acids.

This clonotype was recorded at least ten times. This beta chain is off target for a library built for alpha chains, so its abundance means little. The V gene is TRBV6-1, the J gene TRBJ1-6; TRBD1 is a possible D gene (6 bases). Germline assignment: CDR1 MNHNS and CDR2 SASEGT. The V gene lost 5 bases and the J gene lost 8 bases, with 16 bases spanning the gap. CDR3 length equals 15 residues. CDR3 DNA: TGTGCCAGCAGTTTAGACAGGTTCGGGGATTCACCCCTCCACTTT. Amino acid sequence: CASSLDRFGDSPLHF.

This clonotype was observed at least ten times. This beta chain slipped into a library made for alpha chains as a stray read, so its size is not meaningful. The V call is TRBV9, the J call TRBJ2-2; D may match TRBD1 or TRBD2 (5 bases each). The CDR3 spans 14 residues. Trimming shortened V by 7 bases and J by 1 base, and 11 bases separated the two germline ends. CDR1 is SGDLS and CDR2 is YYNGEE in the germline V gene. CDR3 sequence: CASHGTVNTGELFF. The DNA for the CDR3 is TGTGCCAGCCACGGGACGGTGAACACCGGGGAGCTGTTTTTT.

This clonotype was observed at least ten times. This beta chain is off target for a library built for alpha chains, so its abundance means little. The CDR3 protein is CASSADPNQPQHF. For the CDR3, the DNA is TGCGCCAGCAGCGCGGACCCTAATCAGCCCCAGCATTTT. The rearrangement uses TRBV5-1 and TRBJ1-5; D not certain. Trimming removed 4 bases from V and 4 bases from J, with 9 bases in between. Germline CDR1 reads SGHRS; CDR2 reads YFSETQ. The CDR3 has 13 residues.

Only a few counts were recorded for this clonotype. Being off target in a library aimed at alpha chains, this beta chain has a size of little meaning. The rearrangement uses TRBV7-9 and TRBJ2-5, with D unclear. Germline CDR1 reads SEHNR; CDR2 reads FQNEAQ (reference sequence). The V end lost 8 bases, the J end lost 3 bases, and 22 bases lay between the germline ends. The CDR3 length is 16 residues. The DNA of the CDR3 is TGTGCCAGCCTTACCCCAACAGAGTTCGGAGAAGAGACCCAGTACTTC. Protein product: CASLTPTEFGEETQYF.

This clonotype was counted at least ten times. This beta chain appears as a stray read in a library generated for alpha chains; its size is not informative. The chain employs TRBV4-1 and TRBJ1-1; 8 nucleotides agree with TRBD1. The CDR3 has 14 residues. V was pared by 4 bases and J by 1 base, with 2 bases of the junction left unmatched. In germline, CDR1 is MGHRA, CDR2 YSYEKL. CDR3 bases: TGCGCCAGCAGCCCTGGGACAGGGAACACTGAAGCTTTCTTT. As protein: CASSPGTGNTEAFF.

This clonotype is categorized as medium-sized. This beta chain lies outside the target of a library built for alpha chains; its clone size means little. The chain joins TRBV24-1 to TRBJ2-5, with D uncertain. With 4 bases removed from V and 2 bases from J, the gap between germline ends came to 16 bases. Germline V gene data show CDR1 as KGHDR and CDR2 as SFDVKD. This CDR3 has 16 residues. In DNA, the CDR3 is TGTGCCACCAGTGAAACGCAGGTGGGGTCTCAAGAGACCCAGTACTTC. Translating it yields CATSETQVGSQETQYF.

In the case of this clonotype: For a library built for alpha chains, this beta chain is a stray read; little rests on its size. The rearrangement uses TRBV28 and TRBJ1-1; TRBD1 matches at 8 bases. This CDR3 comprises 16 residues. V shed 6 bases, J shed 3 bases, and the junction held 12 bases outside the gene matches. Germline V lookup: CDR1 MDHEN, CDR2 SYDVKM. The chain's CDR3 is CASSHRQGPRYTEAFF. In DNA, the CDR3 is TGTGCCAGCAGCCACCGACAGGGGCCTCGATACACTGAAGCTTTCTTT. The full variable domain, completed using reference TRBV28 and TRBJ1-1, is DVKVTQSSRYLVKRTGEKVFLECVQDMDHENMFWYRQDPGLGLRLIYFSYDVKMKEKGDIPEGYSVSREKKERFSLILESASTNQTSMYLCASSHRQGPRYTEAFFGQGTRLTVV.

This clonotype was seen repeatedly, ten times or more. This beta chain lies outside the target of a library built for alpha chains; its clone size means little. The genes are TRBV6-1 and TRBJ2-2; the D gene is possibly TRBD2 (7 bases). The V gene's germline CDR1 is MNHNS and CDR2 SASEGT. The length of the CDR3 is 15 residues. Trimming stripped 7 bases from V and 3 bases from J, with 15 bases between. CDR3 sequence: CASTPRGGDTGELFF. The CDR3 region has the DNA TGTGCCAGCACCCCGAGGGGGGGGGACACCGGGGAGCTGTTTTTT.